These T cell receptor beta chains were read from a single sample in a study of T cells after yellow fever vaccination. TCRdb called the 5' RACE reads again in MiXCR, with one record for every CDR3 protein. Of approximately 260,000 distinct CDR3 sequences detected, roughly 5.2% appear once; the ten largest clones hold 2.5% to 4%. Material: CD4+ T cells sorted from PBMCs, obtained on the day of the yellow fever booster vaccination. The origin of the receptors is a man aged 18-30 years who received the YFV17D yellow fever vaccine. Both conserved end residues are part of each CDR3. Fields, in order: D gene, clone size, CDR3 length, V gene, J gene, CDR3 DNA, CDR3 protein. A D gene is named only where the DNA matches it firmly. A row's size may be missing; if present it is once, few, many or a size class.

d_call: .; clone_size: many; cdr3_length: 15; v_call: TRBV27; j_call: TRBJ1-5; cdr3_nt: TGTGCCAGCAGTCCATGGATGGCTTTGGATCAGCCCCAGCATTTT; cdr3_aa: CASSPWMALDQPQHF
d_call: .; clone_size: many; cdr3_length: 14; v_call: TRBV7-2; j_call: TRBJ2-3; cdr3_nt: TGTGCCAGCAGCTTAGGGGAAGCTTTGGATACGCAGTATTTT; cdr3_aa: CASSLGEALDTQYF
d_call: .; clone_size: .; cdr3_length: 15; v_call: TRBV18; j_call: TRBJ1-1; cdr3_nt: TGTGCCAGCTCACCCGGACAAGATTTGGACACTGAAGCTTTCTTT; cdr3_aa: CASSPGQDLDTEAFF
d_call: .; clone_size: .; cdr3_length: 14; v_call: TRBV20-1; j_call: TRBJ1-5; cdr3_nt: TGCAGTGCTAGAGGGGGGGATAGCAATCAGCCCCAGCATTTT; cdr3_aa: CSARGGDSNQPQHF
d_call: TRBD2; clone_size: few; cdr3_length: 16; v_call: TRBV6-5; j_call: TRBJ2-5; cdr3_nt: TGTGCCAGCAGTTACGCGGGGGGGCGCTTAGGAGAGACCCAGTACTTC; cdr3_aa: CASSYAGGRLGETQYF
d_call: .; clone_size: few; cdr3_length: 17; v_call: TRBV9; j_call: TRBJ2-2; cdr3_nt: TGTGCCAGCAGCCCCCTAGACCAGGGGGGAGACACCGGGGAGCTGTTTTTT; cdr3_aa: CASSPLDQGGDTGELFF
d_call: TRBD1; clone_size: .; cdr3_length: 16; v_call: TRBV12-3/TRBV12-4; j_call: TRBJ1-4; cdr3_nt: TGTGCCAGCAGTCCGACAGGGGGCCAAAGTGGTGAAAAACTGTTTTTT; cdr3_aa: CASSPTGGQSGEKLFF
d_call: .; clone_size: many; cdr3_length: 15; v_call: TRBV19; j_call: TRBJ2-1; cdr3_nt: TGTGCCAGTAGAGAGGCTCATATCTCCTACAATGAGCAGTTCTTC; cdr3_aa: CASREAHISYNEQFF
d_call: .; clone_size: .; cdr3_length: 15; v_call: TRBV27; j_call: TRBJ1-2; cdr3_nt: TGTGCCAGCAGTTTATCCCGGGTGGCAGTTGCTGGCTACACCTTC; cdr3_aa: CASSLSRVAVAGYTF
d_call: TRBD1; clone_size: many; cdr3_length: 17; v_call: TRBV6-6; j_call: TRBJ1-1; cdr3_nt: TGTGCCAGCAGTTACTCGAGCTCAGGGGGTAGCAACACTGAAGCTTTCTTT; cdr3_aa: CASSYSSSGGSNTEAFF
d_call: TRBD2; clone_size: few; cdr3_length: 14; v_call: TRBV5-1; j_call: TRBJ2-5; cdr3_nt: TGCGCCAGCAGCTTGACGGGGGGGCCTGAGACCCAGTACTTC; cdr3_aa: CASSLTGGPETQYF
d_call: .; clone_size: few; cdr3_length: 10; v_call: TRBV6-1; j_call: TRBJ2-7; cdr3_nt: TGTGCCAGCGCGCACTACGAGCAGTACTTC; cdr3_aa: CASAHYEQYF
d_call: .; clone_size: few; cdr3_length: 14; v_call: TRBV30; j_call: TRBJ1-5; cdr3_nt: TGTGCCTGGAGTCAGGGATTTAGCAATCAGCCCCAGCATTTT; cdr3_aa: CAWSQGFSNQPQHF
d_call: .; clone_size: many; cdr3_length: 13; v_call: TRBV7-9; j_call: TRBJ2-4; cdr3_nt: TGTGCCAGCAGTAAGACAGAGGGGAACATTCAGTACTTC; cdr3_aa: CASSKTEGNIQYF
d_call: TRBD1; clone_size: .; cdr3_length: 15; v_call: TRBV4-2; j_call: TRBJ1-6; cdr3_nt: TGTGCCAGCAGCCTTCTGCGGACAGGGCCATCACCCCTCCACTTT; cdr3_aa: CASSLLRTGPSPLHF
d_call: .; clone_size: many; cdr3_length: 14; v_call: TRBV7-9; j_call: TRBJ1-3; cdr3_nt: TGTGCCAGCAGCTCCCTCGAGGTGGGAAACACCATATATTTT; cdr3_aa: CASSSLEVGNTIYF
d_call: .; clone_size: many; cdr3_length: 13; v_call: TRBV4-1; j_call: TRBJ2-2; cdr3_nt: TGCGCCAGCAGCCAAGCCCGGGCCGGGGAGCTGTTTTTT; cdr3_aa: CASSQARAGELFF
d_call: .; clone_size: .; cdr3_length: 16; v_call: TRBV27; j_call: TRBJ1-5; cdr3_nt: TGTGCCAGCAGTTCCCGTAGCTCTCCTGGGAATCAGCCCCAGCATTTT; cdr3_aa: CASSSRSSPGNQPQHF
d_call: TRBD2; clone_size: few; cdr3_length: 17; v_call: TRBV7-2; j_call: TRBJ2-5; cdr3_nt: TGTGCCAGCAGCTTAGTGGCTAGCGGGGCAAATCAAGAGACCCAGTACTTC; cdr3_aa: CASSLVASGANQETQYF
d_call: .; clone_size: few; cdr3_length: 16; v_call: TRBV20-1; j_call: TRBJ2-3; cdr3_nt: TGCAGTGCTACCCTATTTGCGCTTGTGACCACAGATACGCAGTATTTT; cdr3_aa: CSATLFALVTTDTQYF
d_call: TRBD2; clone_size: many; cdr3_length: 16; v_call: TRBV7-7; j_call: TRBJ2-5; cdr3_nt: TGTGCCAGCAGCTTAGCGGGTAGCGGGGGATGGGAGACCCAGTACTTC; cdr3_aa: CASSLAGSGGWETQYF
d_call: .; clone_size: many; cdr3_length: 14; v_call: TRBV7-3; j_call: TRBJ2-2; cdr3_nt: TGTGCCAGCAGCTTAAGCAGGAACACCGGGGAGCTGTTTTTT; cdr3_aa: CASSLSRNTGELFF
d_call: .; clone_size: few; cdr3_length: 14; v_call: TRBV2; j_call: TRBJ2-5; cdr3_nt: TGTGCCAGCAGAATTGGACCGGAGTCAGAGACCCAGTACTTC; cdr3_aa: CASRIGPESETQYF
d_call: .; clone_size: many; cdr3_length: 15; v_call: TRBV19; j_call: TRBJ2-5; cdr3_nt: TGTGCCAGTAGCCTCCCCGCGGGGGCACGAGAGACCCAGTACTTC; cdr3_aa: CASSLPAGARETQYF
d_call: .; clone_size: many; cdr3_length: 15; v_call: TRBV3-1; j_call: TRBJ1-1; cdr3_nt: TGTGCCAGCAGCCCGACCTTACAGACGAACACTGAAGCTTTCTTT; cdr3_aa: CASSPTLQTNTEAFF
d_call: .; clone_size: .; cdr3_length: 14; v_call: TRBV4-1; j_call: TRBJ1-5; cdr3_nt: TGCGCCAGCAGCCAAGAGGCGGGGGGTCAGCCCCAGCATTTT; cdr3_aa: CASSQEAGGQPQHF
d_call: TRBD1; clone_size: .; cdr3_length: 15; v_call: TRBV5-1; j_call: TRBJ1-2; cdr3_nt: TGCGCCAGCAGCTTGGCCGGAAGGACAGGGGAGAGCTACACCTTC; cdr3_aa: CASSLAGRTGESYTF
d_call: .; clone_size: .; cdr3_length: 18; v_call: TRBV5-4; j_call: TRBJ2-2; cdr3_nt: TGTGCCAGCAGCTCCCAAGGTCGTCTGGCTAGTTTGACCGTGGAGCTGTTTTTT; cdr3_aa: CASSSQGRLASLTVELFF
d_call: .; clone_size: many; cdr3_length: 13; v_call: TRBV7-9; j_call: TRBJ2-5; cdr3_nt: TGTGCCAGCAGCTTAGCCCACCAAGAGACCCAGTACTTC; cdr3_aa: CASSLAHQETQYF
d_call: .; clone_size: many; cdr3_length: 12; v_call: TRBV7-9; j_call: TRBJ1-2; cdr3_nt: TGTGCCAGCAGCTATCAGGGTTATGGCTACACCTTC; cdr3_aa: CASSYQGYGYTF
d_call: TRBD2; clone_size: few; cdr3_length: 15; v_call: TRBV4-2; j_call: TRBJ2-7; cdr3_nt: TGTGCCAGCAGCCAAGCGCAGCGGGGGGCCTACGAGCAGTACTTC; cdr3_aa: CASSQAQRGAYEQYF
d_call: .; clone_size: few; cdr3_length: 16; v_call: TRBV4-1; j_call: TRBJ1-3; cdr3_nt: TGCGCCAGCAGCCAAGAGAGTTGGGGCGGGGGAAACACCATATATTTT; cdr3_aa: CASSQESWGGGNTIYF
d_call: .; clone_size: .; cdr3_length: 14; v_call: TRBV28; j_call: TRBJ1-2; cdr3_nt: TGTGCCAGCAGTTTTAGGAGGGGAAACTATAGCTACACCTTC; cdr3_aa: CASSFRRGNYSYTF